The 19 T cell receptor beta chains listed next were all sequenced from one sample in a study of CD8 T cells in Susac syndrome. cDNA came from about 0.5 to 1 ug RNA primed by random hexamers. From the immunoSEQ multiplex PCR reads, TCRdb called clonotypes with MiXCR, one entry per CDR3 protein. The profile shows about 180,000 distinct CDR3 sequences, under 95% of them singletons. Sequenced input: CD4+ T cells from PBMCs. Receptors were obtained from a human donor with Susac syndrome.

The CDR3 reads CASILVGGTDTQYF. For the CDR3, the DNA is TGTGCCAGTATTCTAGTCGGGGGCACAGATACGCAGTATTTT. The V gene is TRBV7-8, the J gene TRBJ2-3; D might be TRBD2 (5 bases). The V end was cut by 9 bases, the J end by 1 base, with 14 bases between. The CDR3 totals 14 residues. Per germline, CDR1 SGHVS and CDR2 FQNEAQ.

A few counts support this clonotype. The chain employs TRBV30 and TRBJ1-4, with 8 nucleotides matching TRBD1. The V gene's germline CDR1 is GTSNPN and CDR2 SVGIG (reference sequence). Unmatched junction bases numbered 5, after V lost 2 bases and J lost 3 bases. This CDR3 comprises 15 residues. This CDR3 is CAWSFTGGPNEKLFF. Written as DNA, the CDR3 is TGTGCCTGGAGTTTTACAGGGGGACCTAATGAAAAACTGTTTTTT.

The rearrangement uses TRBV7-2 and TRBJ2-2; TRBD1 matches 9 bases. V lost 5 bases, J lost 5 bases, and 9 bases stayed unmatched. This CDR3 contains 16 residues. Germline V lookup: CDR1 SGHTA, CDR2 FQGNSA. The CDR3 DNA reads TGTGCCAGCAGCCAAATTACCGGGACAGGGACCGGGGAGCTGTTTTTT. Amino acid sequence: CASSQITGTGTGELFF.

The rearrangement links TRBV5-4 to TRBJ1-4, with TRBD1 matching 7 bases. CDR1 and CDR2 from the germline V gene are SGHNT and YYREEE (reference sequence). The J segment lost 7 bases and the V segment lost 1 base, leaving 7 bases of the junction unmatched. The CDR3 is made up of 15 amino acids. The CDR3 spells CASSLRGQGVEKLFF. CDR3 DNA sequence: TGTGCCAGCAGCTTGAGGGGCCAGGGGGTTGAAAAACTGTTTTTT.

The chain has TRBV6-5 and TRBJ1-6, with TRBD1 matching 7 bases. The V gene end was trimmed by 7 bases and the J gene end by 5 bases; junction bases not matched to a gene: 5. CDR1 is MNHEY and CDR2 is SVGAGI in the germline V gene. This CDR3 region has 14 residues. The CDR3 spells CASTRTGDNSPLHF. DNA of the CDR3: TGTGCCAGCACCAGAACAGGGGATAATTCACCCCTCCACTTT.

The rearrangement uses TRBV7-2 and TRBJ2-4; D could derive from TRBD1 or TRBD2 (5 bases each). In germline, CDR1 is SGHTA, CDR2 FQGNSA. The V and J ends lost 0 bases and 1 base respectively, with 10 bases between them. The CDR3 runs to 16 residues. CDR3 in DNA: TGTGCCAGCAGCTTAGCTCCAGGGACGGCCAAAAACATTCAGTACTTC. It yields the protein CASSLAPGTAKNIQYF.

The V gene is TRBV5-1, the J gene TRBJ1-2, with TRBD1 matching over 8 bases. The V segment lost 4 bases and the J segment 6 bases; nucleotides outside the gene matches: 5. The CDR3 is made up of 13 amino acids. Per germline, CDR1 SGHRS and CDR2 YFSETQ. Here the CDR3 reads CASSTGTGNGYTF. In nucleotides, the CDR3 is TGCGCCAGCAGCACAGGGACAGGAAATGGCTACACCTTC.

This rearrangement joins TRBV18 to TRBJ2-7; D may match TRBD1 or TRBD2 (5 bases each). The CDR3 covers 16 residues. Trimming took off 0 bases at V and 3 bases at J, with 15 bases between the two ends. Germline V gives CDR1 KGHSH, CDR2 LQKENI. The CDR3 bases are TGTGCCAGCTCACCACCGGGACCCCAGGGTGGCTACGAGCAGTACTTC. It is translated as CASSPPGPQGGYEQYF.

The genes are TRBV29-1 and TRBJ2-2; no definite D call. Germline loops: CDR1 SQVTM, CDR2 ANQGSEA. This CDR3 is built from 13 residues. V shed 5 bases and J shed 3 bases, with 10 bases lying between them. CDR3 sequence (DNA): TGCAGCGTTAGGTCCGTGGACACCGGGGAGCTGTTTTTT. This sequence encodes CSVRSVDTGELFF.

This chain joins TRBV3-1 and TRBJ1-1, with 9 bases fitting TRBD1. The CDR3 runs 15 residues. Looked up from germline, CDR1 is LGHDT and CDR2 is YNNKEL (reference sequence). V lost 2 bases and J lost 4; bases outside the gene matches: 5. The DNA for the CDR3 is TGTGCCAGCAGCCAACCGGGACAGGGATCCACTGAAGCTTTCTTT. Its translation is CASSQPGQGSTEAFF.

The gene calls are TRBV20-1 and TRBJ2-2; D is possibly TRBD1 (6 bases). With 1 base removed from V and 5 bases from J, the gap between germline ends came to 14 bases. The CDR3 spans 15 residues. Germline-derived CDR1 and CDR2 are DFQATT and SNEGSKA (reference sequence). This CDR3 is CSARARTVGTGELFF. CDR3 in DNA: TGCAGTGCTAGAGCGAGGACAGTAGGGACCGGGGAGCTGTTTTTT.

For the CDR3, the DNA is TGCGCCAGCAGCCGGGGGACGGGGGCTTACGAGCAGTACTTC. Amino acid sequence: CASSRGTGAYEQYF. The rearrangement uses TRBV4-3 and TRBJ2-7, with D perhaps matching TRBD1 or TRBD2 (6 bases each). The CDR3 sequence is 14 residues long. V gave up 4 bases and J gave up 4 bases, with 14 bases separating them. CDR1 and CDR2 from the germline V gene are LGHNA and YSLEER.

The gene calls are TRBV18 and TRBJ1-6; 9 bases match TRBD1. V lost 0 bases and J lost 7; bases outside the gene matches: 1. Germline V gives CDR1 KGHSH, CDR2 LQKENI. The CDR3 consists of 15 residues. The CDR3 nucleotides are TGTGCCAGCTCACCACCTGGGACAGGGAATTCACCCCTCCACTTT. It is translated as CASSPPGTGNSPLHF.

J is TRBJ2-7 and V is TRBV5-1, with 10 bases that match TRBD1. Germline V gene sequence: CDR1 SGHRS, CDR2 YFSETQ. V gave up 0 bases and J gave up 2 bases; unmatched junction bases: 5. The CDR3 contains 16 residues. In DNA form, the CDR3 reads TGCGCCAGCAGCTTGGTAGGGGGGACAGGGGCCTACGAGCAGTACTTC. This codes for CASSLVGGTGAYEQYF.

The chain uses TRBV2 and TRBJ2-3; 12 nucleotides line up with TRBD2. The CDR3 spans 16 residues. The J segment lost 3 bases and the V segment lost 8 bases, leaving 9 bases of the junction unmatched. Germline CDR1 and CDR2: SNHLY and FYNNEI. CDR3 sequence (DNA): TGTGCCAGCTCGAAGATACTAGCGGGGGGTACAGATACGCAGTATTTT. Amino acid sequence: CASSKILAGGTDTQYF.

The chain couples TRBV10-2 to TRBJ1-3; D gene uncertain. Looked up from germline, CDR1 is WSHSY and CDR2 is SAAADI. There are 14 residues in the CDR3. V lost 4 bases and J 0 bases, leaving 7 bases between the germline ends. This CDR3 is CASSGPNSGNTIYF. The CDR3 region has the DNA TGCGCCAGCAGTGGTCCAAACTCTGGAAACACCATATATTTT.

DNA for the CDR3: TGTGCCTGGAGTGTTGGGGCGGCCACAGATACGCAGTATTTT. It translates to CAWSVGAATDTQYF. The rearrangement links TRBV30 to TRBJ2-3; D perhaps matches TRBD1 (5 bases). Germline assignment: CDR1 GTSNPN and CDR2 SVGIG (reference sequence). The V and J ends lost 0 bases and 2 bases respectively, with 9 bases between them. This CDR3 region has 14 residues.

The gene calls are TRBV5-4 and TRBJ2-1; 10 nucleotides align to TRBD2. CDR3 length: 14 residues. Germline CDR1 and CDR2: SGHNT and YYREEE (reference sequence). The V segment lost 4 bases and the J segment 8 bases; nucleotides outside the gene matches: 6. The DNA of the CDR3 is TGTGCCAGCAGCACCCAGCGGGGGGGGTATGAGCAGTTCTTC. As protein: CASSTQRGGYEQFF. Supplemented by reference TRBV5-4 and TRBJ2-1, the full variable domain reads ETGVTQSPTHLIKTRGQQVTLRCSSQSGHNTVSWYQQALGQGPQFIFQYYREEENGRGNFPPRFSGLQFPNYSSELNVNALELDDSALYLCASSTQRGGYEQFFGPGTRLTVL.

The rearrangement joins TRBV30 to TRBJ1-1; possible D gene TRBD1, 6 bases. Per the germline V gene, CDR1 is GTSNPN and CDR2 is SVGIG (reference sequence). This CDR3 spans 12 amino acids. The V end lost 7 bases, the J end lost 1 base, and 10 bases lay between the germline ends. The CDR3 spells CASGQSNTEAFF. The CDR3 bases are TGTGCCTCGGGACAATCGAACACTGAAGCTTTCTTT.